This T cell receptor (beta chain) was captured in a study of beta chain features in type 1 diabetes. Each donor gave one heparinised blood draw averaging about 120 mL. All of the isolated RNA was reverse transcribed, so expressed TCRB transcripts were sequenced. Using immunoSEQ multiplex PCR, the repertoire was profiled, and TCRdb retains in-frame clones only, with some absent. The table records over 650,000 clones, about 14% of them present only once. The germline CDR1 and CDR2 sequences are SGDLS and YYNGEE. This CDR3 contains 14 residues. V gave up 2 bases and J gave up 4 bases, with 12 bases separating them. This clone has only a few counts. Antigen specificity is unknown. Findings and limits, study-wide: For type 1 diabetes patients, VDJ junctions showed fewer insertions and more deletions. Moderately but significantly shorter TCRB CDR3s were found in Type 1 diabetes patients in all four CD4+ subsets.

Specimen: naive CD4+ T cells from blood. The sequence derives from a man younger than 30 with type 1 diabetes. The rearrangement links TRBV9 to TRBJ2-5, with D unclear. For the CDR3, the DNA is TGTGCCAGCAGCGTCGGGTTAGGAAGAGAGACCCAGTACTTC. This gives the protein CASSVGLGRETQYF. Full variable domain (rest looked up from reference TRBV9 and TRBJ2-5): DSGVTQTPKHLITATGQRVTLRCSPRSGDLSVYWYQQSLDQGLQFLIQYYNGEERAKGNILERFSAQQFPDLHSELNLSSLELGDSALYFCASSVGLGRETQYFGPGTRLLVL.